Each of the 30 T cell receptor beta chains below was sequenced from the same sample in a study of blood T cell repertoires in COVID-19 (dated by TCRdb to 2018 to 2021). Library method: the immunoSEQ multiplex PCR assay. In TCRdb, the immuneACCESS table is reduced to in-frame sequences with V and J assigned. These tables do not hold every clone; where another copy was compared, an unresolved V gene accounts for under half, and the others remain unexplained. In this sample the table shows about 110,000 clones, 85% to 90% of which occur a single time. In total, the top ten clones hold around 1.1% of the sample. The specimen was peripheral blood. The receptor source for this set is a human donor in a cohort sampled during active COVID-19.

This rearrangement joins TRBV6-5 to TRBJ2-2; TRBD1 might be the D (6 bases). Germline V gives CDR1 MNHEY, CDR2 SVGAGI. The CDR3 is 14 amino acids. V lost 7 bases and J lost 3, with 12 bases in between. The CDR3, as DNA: TGTGCCAGCAATCGGCAGGGGTACACCGGGGAGCTGTTTTTT. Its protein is CASNRQGYTGELFF.

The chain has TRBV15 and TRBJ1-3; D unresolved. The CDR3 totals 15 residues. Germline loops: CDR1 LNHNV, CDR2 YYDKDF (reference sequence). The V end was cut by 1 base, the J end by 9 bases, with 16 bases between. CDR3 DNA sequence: TGTGCCACCAGCAGAGTGAGGCTCCTATTGGGCACCATATATTTT. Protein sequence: CATSRVRLLLGTIYF.

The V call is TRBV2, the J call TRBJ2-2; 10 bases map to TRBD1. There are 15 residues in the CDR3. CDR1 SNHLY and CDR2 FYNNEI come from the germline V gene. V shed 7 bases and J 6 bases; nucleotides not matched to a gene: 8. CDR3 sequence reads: CASIDDRGRAGELFF. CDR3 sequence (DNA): TGTGCCAGCATAGATGACAGGGGGCGGGCCGGGGAGCTGTTTTTT.

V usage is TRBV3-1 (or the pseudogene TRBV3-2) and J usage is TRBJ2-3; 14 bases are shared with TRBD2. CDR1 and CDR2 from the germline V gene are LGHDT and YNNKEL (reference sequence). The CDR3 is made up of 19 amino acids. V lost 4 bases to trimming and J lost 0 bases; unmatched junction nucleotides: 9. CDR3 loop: CASSPQGTSGGSSTDTQYF. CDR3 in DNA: TGTGCCAGCAGCCCTCAGGGGACTAGCGGGGGATCGAGCACAGATACGCAGTATTTT.

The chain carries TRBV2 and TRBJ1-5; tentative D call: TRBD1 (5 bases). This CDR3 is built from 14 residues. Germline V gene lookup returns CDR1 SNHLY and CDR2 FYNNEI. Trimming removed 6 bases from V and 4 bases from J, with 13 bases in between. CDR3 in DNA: TGTGCCAGCAGGGGGGGACTGCAGAATCAGCCCCAGCATTTT. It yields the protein CASRGGLQNQPQHF. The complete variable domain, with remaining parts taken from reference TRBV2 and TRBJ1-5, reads EPEVTQTPSHQVTQMGQEVILRCVPISNHLYFYWYRQILGQKVEFLVSFYNNEISEKSEIFDDQFSVERPDGSNFTLKIRSTKLEDSAMYFCASRGGLQNQPQHFGDGTRLSIL.

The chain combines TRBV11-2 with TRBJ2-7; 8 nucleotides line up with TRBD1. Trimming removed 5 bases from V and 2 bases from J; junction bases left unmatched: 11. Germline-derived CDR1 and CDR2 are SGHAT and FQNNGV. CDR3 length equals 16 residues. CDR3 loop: CASSPGAGTGTYEQYF. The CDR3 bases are TGTGCCAGCAGCCCCGGGGCCGGGACAGGTACCTACGAGCAGTACTTC.

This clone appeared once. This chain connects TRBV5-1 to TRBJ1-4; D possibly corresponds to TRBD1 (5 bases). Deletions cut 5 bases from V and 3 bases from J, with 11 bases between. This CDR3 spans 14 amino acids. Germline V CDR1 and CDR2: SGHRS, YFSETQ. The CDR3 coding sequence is TGCGCCAGCAGATTGATAGGGGCTAATGAAAAACTGTTTTTT. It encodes CASRLIGANEKLFF.

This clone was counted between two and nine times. DNA of the CDR3: TGCGCCAGCAGCTTGGCTGTCTTAGGGCAGGGGAACCACGAGCAGTACTTC. It specifies CASSLAVLGQGNHEQYF. The chain links TRBV5-1 to TRBJ2-7; possibly TRBD1 for D (6 bases). CDR3 size: 17 residues. V shed 0 bases and J shed 5 bases, with 21 bases lying between them. Germline CDR1 is SGHRS and CDR2 is YFSETQ.

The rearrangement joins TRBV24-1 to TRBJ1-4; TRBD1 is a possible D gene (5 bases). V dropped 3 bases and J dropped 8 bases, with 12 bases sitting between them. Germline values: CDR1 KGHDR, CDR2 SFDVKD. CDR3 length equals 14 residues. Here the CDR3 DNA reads TGTGCCACCAGTGATCGGCGGCAGGGAGAAAAACTGTTTTTT. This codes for CATSDRRQGEKLFF.

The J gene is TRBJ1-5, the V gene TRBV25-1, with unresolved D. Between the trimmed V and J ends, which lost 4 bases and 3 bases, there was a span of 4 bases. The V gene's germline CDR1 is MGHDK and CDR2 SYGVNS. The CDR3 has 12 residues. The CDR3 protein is CASSGYNQPQHF. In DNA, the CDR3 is TGTGCCAGCAGTGGCTACAATCAGCCCCAGCATTTT.

CDR3 sequence reads: CASSPLGTGKYGYTF. The CDR3 DNA is TGTGCCAGCAGCCCCCTGGGGACAGGAAAGTATGGCTACACCTTC. The chain combines TRBV11-2 with TRBJ1-2, with 8 positions matching TRBD1. Germline values: CDR1 SGHAT, CDR2 FQNNGV. The junction had 10 bases not matched to a gene; V was cut back by 5 bases and J by 5 bases. This CDR3 spans 15 amino acids.

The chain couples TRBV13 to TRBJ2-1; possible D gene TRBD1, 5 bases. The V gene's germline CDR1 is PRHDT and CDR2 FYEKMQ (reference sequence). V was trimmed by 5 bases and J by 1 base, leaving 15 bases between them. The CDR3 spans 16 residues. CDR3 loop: CASSLRVLWSYNEQFF. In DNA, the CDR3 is TGTGCCAGCAGCCTCAGGGTTTTATGGTCCTACAATGAGCAGTTCTTC. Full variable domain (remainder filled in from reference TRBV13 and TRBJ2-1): AAGVIQSPRHLIKEKRETATLKCYPIPRHDTVYWYQQGPGQDPQFLISFYEKMQSDKGSIPDRFSAQQFSDYHSELNMSSLELGDSALYFCASSLRVLWSYNEQFFGPGTRLTVL.

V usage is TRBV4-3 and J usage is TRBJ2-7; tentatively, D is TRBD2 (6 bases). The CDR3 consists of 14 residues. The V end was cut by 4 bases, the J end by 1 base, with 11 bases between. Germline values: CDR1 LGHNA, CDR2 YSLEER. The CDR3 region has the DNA TGCGCCAGCAGCCTCGGGCGGGATTCCTACGAGCAGTACTTC. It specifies CASSLGRDSYEQYF.

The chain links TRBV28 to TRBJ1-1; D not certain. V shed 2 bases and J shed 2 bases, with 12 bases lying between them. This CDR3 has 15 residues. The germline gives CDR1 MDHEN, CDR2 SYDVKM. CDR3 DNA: TGTGCCAGCAGTTTACCCCACAGCTTTAACACTGAAGCTTTCTTT. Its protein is CASSLPHSFNTEAFF.

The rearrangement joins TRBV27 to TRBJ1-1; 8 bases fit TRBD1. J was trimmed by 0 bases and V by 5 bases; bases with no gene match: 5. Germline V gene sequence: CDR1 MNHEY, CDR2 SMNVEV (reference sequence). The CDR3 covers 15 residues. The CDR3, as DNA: TGTGCCAGCAGTGTGGACAGGGTGGTGAACACTGAAGCTTTCTTT. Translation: CASSVDRVVNTEAFF.

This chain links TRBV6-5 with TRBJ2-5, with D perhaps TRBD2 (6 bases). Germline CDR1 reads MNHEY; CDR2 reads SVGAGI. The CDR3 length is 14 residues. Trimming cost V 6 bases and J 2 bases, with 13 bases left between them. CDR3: CASRTPGGQETQYF. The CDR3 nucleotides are TGTGCCAGCAGAACTCCTGGAGGGCAAGAGACCCAGTACTTC.

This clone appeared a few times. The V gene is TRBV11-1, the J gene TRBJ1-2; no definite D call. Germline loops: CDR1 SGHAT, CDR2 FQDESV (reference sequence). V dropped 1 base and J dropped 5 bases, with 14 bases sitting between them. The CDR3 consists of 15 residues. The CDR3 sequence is CASSLGFGGRYGYTF. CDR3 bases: TGTGCCAGCAGCTTAGGGTTTGGAGGACGGTATGGCTACACCTTC. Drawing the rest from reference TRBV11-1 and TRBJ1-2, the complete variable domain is EAEVAQSPRYKITEKSQAVAFWCDPISGHATLYWYRQILGQGPELLVQFQDESVVDDSQLPKDRFSAERLKGVDSTLKIQPAELGDSAMYLCASSLGFGGRYGYTFGSGTRLTVV.

The CDR3 here is CASSQGLESYGYTF. CDR3 coding DNA: TGTGCCAGCAGCCAGGGGCTGGAGTCTTATGGCTACACCTTC. The chain uses TRBV11-3 and TRBJ1-2; D is perhaps TRBD1 (6 bases). V lost 5 bases to trimming and J lost 5 bases, with 15 bases between them. Germline CDR1 reads SGHNT; CDR2 reads YENEEA. This CDR3 spans 14 amino acids.

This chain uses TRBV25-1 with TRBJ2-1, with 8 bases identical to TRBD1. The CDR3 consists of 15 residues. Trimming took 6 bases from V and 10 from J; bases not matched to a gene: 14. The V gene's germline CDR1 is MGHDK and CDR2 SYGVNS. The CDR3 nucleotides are TGTGCCAGCAGCGAGCCGGGACAGGCCCTCGGCGAGCAGTTCTTC. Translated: CASSEPGQALGEQFF.

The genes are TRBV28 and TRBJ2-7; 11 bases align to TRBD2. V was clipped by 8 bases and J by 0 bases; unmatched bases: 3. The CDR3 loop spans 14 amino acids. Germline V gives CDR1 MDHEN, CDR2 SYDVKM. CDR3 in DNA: TGTGCCAGCGCCGGGACTAGCGGCTCCTACGAGCAGTACTTC. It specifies CASAGTSGSYEQYF.

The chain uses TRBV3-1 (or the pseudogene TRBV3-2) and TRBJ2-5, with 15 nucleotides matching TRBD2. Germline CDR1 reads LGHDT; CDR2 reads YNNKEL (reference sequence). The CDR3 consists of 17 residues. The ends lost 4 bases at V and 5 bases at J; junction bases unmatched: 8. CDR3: CASSPRTSGRAWETQYF. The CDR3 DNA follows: TGTGCCAGCAGCCCGCGGACTAGCGGGAGGGCCTGGGAGACCCAGTACTTC.

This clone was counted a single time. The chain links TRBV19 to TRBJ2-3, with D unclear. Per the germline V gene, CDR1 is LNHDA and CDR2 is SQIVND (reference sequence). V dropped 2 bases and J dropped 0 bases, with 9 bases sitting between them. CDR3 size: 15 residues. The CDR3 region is CASSISQTSTDTQYF. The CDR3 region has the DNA TGTGCCAGTAGTATAAGTCAGACTAGCACAGATACGCAGTATTTT.

Here the CDR3 DNA reads TGCGCCAGCAGCTTGGAAGCAGGGGGCATGAGAGAGACCCAGTACTTC. It is translated as CASSLEAGGMRETQYF. The chain recombines TRBV5-1 with TRBJ2-5, with 8 positions matching TRBD1. CDR3 length: 16 residues. V gave up 0 bases and J gave up 4 bases; unmatched junction bases: 8. CDR1 is SGHRS, CDR2 YFSETQ, per germline. Together with reference TRBV5-1 and TRBJ2-5, the CDR3 gives the full variable domain: KAGVTQTPRYLIKTRGQQVTLSCSPISGHRSVSWYQQTPGQGLQFLFEYFSETQRNKGNFPGRFSGRQFSNSRSEMNVSTLELGDSALYLCASSLEAGGMRETQYFGPGTRLLVL.

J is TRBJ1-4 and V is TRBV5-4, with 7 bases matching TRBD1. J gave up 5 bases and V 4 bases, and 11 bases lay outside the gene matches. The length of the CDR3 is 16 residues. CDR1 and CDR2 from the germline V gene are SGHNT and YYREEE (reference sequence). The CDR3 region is CASSAGPGTENEKLFF. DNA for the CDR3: TGTGCCAGCAGCGCCGGACCCGGGACAGAGAATGAAAAACTGTTTTTT.

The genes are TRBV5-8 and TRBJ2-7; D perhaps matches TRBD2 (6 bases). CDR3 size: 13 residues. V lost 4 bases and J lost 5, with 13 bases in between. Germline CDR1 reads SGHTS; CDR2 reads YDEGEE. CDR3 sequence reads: CASSLSGVHEQYF. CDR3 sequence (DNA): TGTGCCAGCAGCCTGTCGGGGGTACACGAGCAGTACTTC.

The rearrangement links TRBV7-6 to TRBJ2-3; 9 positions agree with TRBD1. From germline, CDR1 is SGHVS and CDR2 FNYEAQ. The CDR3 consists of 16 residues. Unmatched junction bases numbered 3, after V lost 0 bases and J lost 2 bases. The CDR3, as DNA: TGTGCCAGCAGCTTAGCGGGGGACAGGGCCACAGATACGCAGTATTTT. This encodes CASSLAGDRATDTQYF.

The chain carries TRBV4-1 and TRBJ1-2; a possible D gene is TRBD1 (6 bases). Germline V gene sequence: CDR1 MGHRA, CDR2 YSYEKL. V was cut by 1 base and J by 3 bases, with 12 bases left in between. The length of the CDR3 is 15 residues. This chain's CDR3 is CASSQVGTGYYGYTF. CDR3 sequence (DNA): TGCGCCAGCAGCCAAGTAGGTACAGGGTACTATGGCTACACCTTC.

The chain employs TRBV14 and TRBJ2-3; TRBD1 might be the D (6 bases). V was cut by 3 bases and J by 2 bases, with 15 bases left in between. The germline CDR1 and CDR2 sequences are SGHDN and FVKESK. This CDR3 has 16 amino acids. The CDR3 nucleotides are TGTGCCAGCAGCCACTCCAGGGGTCTAAACACAGATACGCAGTATTTT. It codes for CASSHSRGLNTDTQYF. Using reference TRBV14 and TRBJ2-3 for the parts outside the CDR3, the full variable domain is EAGVTQFPSHSVIEKGQTVTLRCDPISGHDNLYWYRRVMGKEIKFLLHFVKESKQDESGMPNNRFLAERTGGTYSTLKVQPAELEDSGVYFCASSHSRGLNTDTQYFGPGTRLTVL.

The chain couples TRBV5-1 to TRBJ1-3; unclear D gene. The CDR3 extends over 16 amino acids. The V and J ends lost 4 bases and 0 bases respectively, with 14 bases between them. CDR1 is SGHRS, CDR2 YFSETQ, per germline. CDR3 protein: CASSVEGGDSGNTIYF. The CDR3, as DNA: TGCGCCAGCAGCGTCGAAGGCGGCGACTCTGGAAACACCATATATTTT.

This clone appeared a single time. The CDR3 DNA reads as TGTGCCAGCTCACCTACAGGGGGGTTCGCCGGGGAGCTGTTTTTT. It translates to CASSPTGGFAGELFF. The chain recombines TRBV18 with TRBJ2-2; 8 bases are a match to TRBD1. The CDR3 covers 15 residues. Germline V lookup: CDR1 KGHSH, CDR2 LQKENI. V gave up 3 bases and J gave up 6 bases; unmatched junction bases: 6.